This T cell receptor beta chain was profiled in a study of CD8+ T cells in alopecia areata. Overall study: Among treated patients, oral tofacitinib was administered at 5 to 10 mg twice daily.

Germline CDR1 is SNHLY and CDR2 is FYNNEI. The CDR3 totals 10 residues. Between the trimmed V and J ends, which lost 3 bases and 8 bases, there was a span of 2 bases. Sample treatment: oral pan-JAK inhibitor, 5-10 mg twice daily. This clone was detected only a few times. Additional DNA sequences in this sample encode the identical CDR3. The sequencing template was cDNA reverse transcribed from extracted RNA. Assay used: immunoSEQ multiplex PCR; TCRdb lists only in-frame clones, some missing. Among about 270,000 clones listed, about 62% were seen once. This receptor was taken from a human donor with alopecia areata. Sequenced material: CD4+ T cells sorted from blood, taken around week 53, from a patient treated with tofacitinib. The chain joins TRBV2 to TRBJ2-1; no firm D call. CDR3 DNA sequence: TGTGCCAGCAGTGATTATGAGCAGTTCTTC. It codes for CASSDYEQFF.